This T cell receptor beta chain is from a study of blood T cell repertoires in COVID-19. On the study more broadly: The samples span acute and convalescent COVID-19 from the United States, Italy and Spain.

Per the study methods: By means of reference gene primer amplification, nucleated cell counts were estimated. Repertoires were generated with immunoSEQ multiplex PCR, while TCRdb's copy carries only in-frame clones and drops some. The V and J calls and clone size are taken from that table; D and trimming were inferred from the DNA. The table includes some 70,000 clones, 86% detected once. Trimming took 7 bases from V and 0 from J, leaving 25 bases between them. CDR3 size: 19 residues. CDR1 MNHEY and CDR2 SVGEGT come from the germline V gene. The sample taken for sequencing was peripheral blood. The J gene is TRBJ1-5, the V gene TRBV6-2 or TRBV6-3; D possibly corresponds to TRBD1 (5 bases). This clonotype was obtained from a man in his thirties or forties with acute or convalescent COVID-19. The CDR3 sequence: CASTPPGRRSDNSNQPQHF. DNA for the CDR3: TGTGCCAGCACCCCCCCTGGTCGCCGCTCGGACAATAGCAATCAGCCCCAGCATTTT.